Presented here are 17 T cell receptor beta chains from one specimen sequenced in a study of T cell responses to AZD1222 COVID-19 vaccine. TCRdb's table, derived via immunoSEQ multiplex PCR, lists solely in-frame clones and lacks some. The sample has approximately 85,000 clones, 86% seen once. The source was peripheral blood, collected on day 0 of AZD1222 vaccination. These receptors were taken from an adult in good health.

The chain is built from TRBV12-5 and TRBJ1-2; unclear D gene. From germline, CDR1 is LGHNT and CDR2 FRNRAP. The CDR3 covers 14 residues. Deletions cut 6 bases from V and 3 bases from J, with 14 bases between. The CDR3: CASGKDSPHYGYTF. In DNA form, the CDR3 reads TGTGCTAGTGGCAAGGATTCACCACACTATGGCTACACCTTC. Complete variable domain (other parts from reference TRBV12-5 and TRBJ1-2): DARVTQTPRHKVTEMGQEVTMRCQPILGHNTVFWYRQTMMQGLELLAYFRNRAPLDDSGMPKDRFSAEMPDATLATLKIQPSEPRDSAVYFCASGKDSPHYGYTFGSGTRLTVV.

The sample holds one count of this clone. This sequence joins TRBV27 and TRBJ2-1, with TRBD2 matching 8 bases. The germline V gene has CDR1 MNHEY and CDR2 SMNVEV (reference sequence). CDR3 length: 15 residues. V was pared by 2 bases and J by 6 bases, with 6 bases of the junction left unmatched. CDR3 DNA sequence: TGTGCCAGCAGTTTAAGACCGGGGGGGCCCAATGAGCAGTTCTTC. Its protein product is CASSLRPGGPNEQFF.

V and J are TRBV5-1 and TRBJ1-1; 8 nucleotides align to TRBD1. Germline V gene data show CDR1 as SGHRS and CDR2 as YFSETQ. With 10 bases clipped from V and 0 bases from J, the junction kept 14 bases outside the gene matches. This CDR3 spans 16 amino acids. The CDR3 sequence is CASHPLTGDMNTEAFF. Written as DNA, the CDR3 is TGCGCCTCCCACCCCCTGACAGGGGATATGAACACTGAAGCTTTCTTT.

V is TRBV6-5 and J is TRBJ1-2; D is unclear. V lost 8 bases to trimming and J lost 2 bases, with 12 bases between them. CDR1 and CDR2 from the germline V gene are MNHEY and SVGAGI. There are 13 residues in the CDR3. The CDR3 is CASSGNPNYGYTF. CDR3 DNA: TGTGCCAGCTCTGGCAACCCGAACTATGGCTACACCTTC.

The V and J genes are TRBV9 and TRBJ2-7; 10 nucleotides match TRBD2. The CDR3 totals 16 residues. The V gene end was trimmed by 7 bases and the J gene end by 4 bases; junction bases not matched to a gene: 14. Germline V gene sequence: CDR1 SGDLS, CDR2 YYNGEE. CDR3 loop: CASPKAGGPIPYEQYF. CDR3 nucleotides: TGTGCCAGCCCTAAAGCGGGGGGGCCAATCCCATACGAGCAGTACTTC.

The chain couples TRBV7-2 to TRBJ1-3; TRBD1 might be the D (6 bases). V lost 6 bases and J lost 2, with 8 bases in between. CDR1 is SGHTA, CDR2 FQGNSA, per germline. The CDR3 extends over 13 amino acids. The CDR3 sequence: CASRQGPGNTIYF. CDR3 DNA: TGTGCCAGCAGACAGGGACCTGGAAACACCATATATTTT. Combining the CDR3 with reference TRBV7-2 and TRBJ1-3 gives the whole variable domain GAGVSQSPSNKVTEKGKDVELRCDPISGHTALYWYRQSLGQGLEFLIYFQGNSAPDKSGLPSDRFSAERTGGSVSTLTIQRTQQEDSAVYLCASRQGPGNTIYFGEGSWLTVV.

The gene calls are TRBV19 and TRBJ2-7; 11 nucleotides agree with TRBD2. Germline V gene data show CDR1 as LNHDA and CDR2 as SQIVND (reference sequence). The trim removed 10 bases at V and 5 bases at J, leaving 7 bases unmatched. The CDR3 contains 13 residues. The DNA of the CDR3 is TGTGCCACCGCGACTAGCGGGGATCACGAGCAGTACTTC. This encodes CATATSGDHEQYF. The full variable domain, with the rest looked up from reference TRBV19 and TRBJ2-7, is DGGITQSPKYLFRKEGQNVTLSCEQNLNHDAMYWYRQDPGQGLRLIYYSQIVNDFQKGDIAEGYSVSREKKESFPLTVTSAQKNPTAFYLCATATSGDHEQYFGPGTRLTVT.

This clone was detected only once. This chain links TRBV7-8 with TRBJ1-5; a possible D gene is TRBD1 (5 bases). In germline, CDR1 is SGHVS, CDR2 FQNEAQ. V shed 5 bases and J shed 1 base, with 12 bases lying between them. CDR3 size: 15 residues. The CDR3: CASSRGSGSNQPQHF. CDR3 DNA: TGTGCCAGCAGCCGGGGTTCAGGGAGCAATCAGCCCCAGCATTTT.

The chain couples TRBV28 to TRBJ2-5; D is possibly TRBD1 (5 bases). There are 18 residues in the CDR3. Germline CDR1 is MDHEN and CDR2 is SYDVKM. Trimming took off 6 bases at V and 7 bases at J, with 30 bases between the two ends. The chain's CDR3 is CASSPRSTKQAQKRTQYF. The CDR3 DNA is TGTGCCAGCAGCCCAAGAAGTACAAAACAGGCCCAGAAAAGGACCCAGTACTTC.

This clone has only a few counts. This rearrangement joins TRBV28 to TRBJ1-1; 9 bases are shared with TRBD1. The CDR3 runs 13 residues. Trimming took 11 bases from V and 6 from J; bases not matched to a gene: 10. Germline assignment: CDR1 MDHEN and CDR2 SYDVKM. The CDR3 here is CAGRDRDRSEAFF. CDR3 DNA sequence: TGTGCCGGCCGGGACAGGGATCGGTCTGAAGCTTTCTTT.

This chain uses TRBV6-5 with TRBJ1-1; D ambiguous. Germline values: CDR1 MNHEY, CDR2 SVGAGI. The ends were cut back, 5 bases at V and 6 bases at J, with 19 bases in the middle. The CDR3 is made up of 15 amino acids. CDR3 DNA: TGTGCCAGCAGTCCTTACCCGACCCGATACCCTGAAGCTTTCTTT. Amino acid sequence: CASSPYPTRYPEAFF.

The V gene is TRBV28, the J gene TRBJ1-1; no clear D. V lost 6 bases and J lost 2, with 10 bases in between. The germline V gene encodes CDR1 MDHEN and CDR2 SYDVKM. The CDR3 contains 13 residues. CDR3 bases: TGTGCCAGCAGCTCGGAGATCAACACTGAAGCTTTCTTT. Residues: CASSSEINTEAFF.

The rearrangement joins TRBV18 to TRBJ1-1; no definite D call. CDR1 KGHSH and CDR2 LQKENI come from the germline V gene. This CDR3 is 13 amino acids long. Between the trimmed V and J ends, which lost 3 bases and 1 base, there was a span of 6 bases. As DNA, the CDR3 is TGTGCCAGCTCACCTCTAGCGAACACTGAAGCTTTCTTT. Amino acid sequence: CASSPLANTEAFF. The variable domain in full, with the rest retrieved from reference TRBV18 and TRBJ1-1, is NAGVMQNPRHLVRRRGQEARLRCSPMKGHSHVYWYRQLPEEGLKFMVYLQKENIIDESGMPKERFSAEFPKEGPSILRIQQVVRGDSAAYFCASSPLANTEAFFGQGTRLTVV.

The V and J genes are TRBV29-1 and TRBJ1-2; D is possibly TRBD1 (5 bases). Between the trimmed V and J ends, which lost 4 bases and 0 bases, there was a span of 15 bases. Germline CDR1 and CDR2: SQVTM and ANQGSEA. This CDR3 contains 15 residues. CDR3 bases: TGCAGCGTTGGTCAGGGAAGGCTTACTAACTATGGCTACACCTTC. Encoded protein: CSVGQGRLTNYGYTF.

This chain connects TRBV29-1 to TRBJ1-2; 10 bases agree with TRBD1. Germline V lookup: CDR1 SQVTM, CDR2 ANQGSEA. The CDR3 is 13 amino acids. The trim removed 6 bases at V and 6 bases at J, leaving 7 bases unmatched. CDR3 DNA: TGCAGCGTGGGGACAGGGGCCGGGGATGGCTACACCTTC. It codes for CSVGTGAGDGYTF.

The V and J genes are TRBV19 and TRBJ2-7, with 12 bases fitting TRBD1. The CDR3 consists of 14 residues. V lost 9 bases and J lost 4; bases outside the gene matches: 7. In germline, CDR1 is LNHDA, CDR2 SQIVND (reference sequence). CDR3 in amino acids: CASRQGQGAYEQYF. In DNA form, the CDR3 reads TGTGCCAGCCGCCAGGGACAGGGGGCGTACGAGCAGTACTTC.

J is TRBJ1-6 and V is TRBV28, with D perhaps matching TRBD1 (5 bases). The length of the CDR3 is 18 residues. Looked up from germline, CDR1 is MDHEN and CDR2 is SYDVKM. V lost 6 bases and J lost 5, with 23 bases in between. CDR3 protein: CASSPVGRGLADNSPLHF. The CDR3 bases are TGTGCCAGCAGCCCAGTTGGGAGGGGACTAGCGGATAATTCACCCCTCCACTTT.